The 28 T cell receptor beta chains below come from one sample, sequenced in a study of T-cell memory formation after mild COVID-19. TCRdb called the 5' RACE reads again in MiXCR, with one record for every CDR3 protein. Among around 250,000 distinct CDR3 sequences listed, over 9% were seen once. The sequencing input was PBMCs or a T cell subset sorted from them (not recorded which). Receptor source: a man aged 18-30 years who had mild COVID-19 (a few samples of this study predate the infection). Cell type and time point are not known.

The V gene is TRBV4-3, the J gene TRBJ1-2, with D uncertain. There are 14 residues in the CDR3. Germline-derived CDR1 and CDR2 are LGHNA and YSLEER. V was cut by 2 bases and J by 7 bases, with 14 bases left in between. CDR3 loop: CASSQRSLSSGYTF. The CDR3 nucleotides are TGCGCCAGCAGCCAACGGTCTTTAAGTTCTGGCTACACCTTC.

In its sample, this clonotype was seen a few times. Here the CDR3 reads CASTPLGVSNQPQHF. The CDR3 nucleotides read TGTGCCAGCACCCCGCTTGGGGTGAGCAATCAGCCCCAGCATTTT. The V and J genes are TRBV28 and TRBJ1-5; D ambiguous. The length of the CDR3 is 15 residues. V dropped 7 bases and J dropped 1 base, with 14 bases sitting between them. Germline V lookup: CDR1 MDHEN, CDR2 SYDVKM.

This clonotype occurred a few times. The chain couples TRBV20-1 to TRBJ1-1; D is perhaps TRBD1 (6 bases). V lost 3 bases and J lost 3, with 11 bases in between. The CDR3 runs 13 residues. The germline V gene encodes CDR1 DFQATT and CDR2 SNEGSKA (reference sequence). CDR3 sequence: CSASQGWDTEAFF. Here the CDR3 DNA reads TGCAGTGCTAGTCAGGGGTGGGACACTGAAGCTTTCTTT.

This clonotype was counted a few times. The genes are TRBV4-1 and TRBJ2-1, with TRBD2 matching 9 bases. The CDR3 has 16 residues. With 1 base clipped from V and 8 bases from J, the junction kept 9 bases outside the gene matches. Germline CDR1 and CDR2: MGHRA and YSYEKL. The CDR3, as DNA: TGCGCCAGCAGCCAAGCTGCGCGGGGGGGCTGGGATGAGCAGTTCTTC. It specifies CASSQAARGGWDEQFF.

The chain carries TRBV5-4 and TRBJ1-3, with D maybe TRBD1 (6 bases). The ends were cut back, 4 bases at V and 4 bases at J, with 12 bases in the middle. This CDR3 is 14 amino acids long. Germline V gene sequence: CDR1 SGHNT, CDR2 YYREEE (reference sequence). The CDR3 sequence: CASSRGTLGNTIYF. The CDR3 DNA reads TGTGCCAGCAGCCGCGGGACATTAGGAAACACCATATATTTT.

The chain is built from TRBV7-9 and TRBJ2-5; tentative D call: TRBD2 (6 bases). Per germline, CDR1 SEHNR and CDR2 FQNEAQ (reference sequence). V was pared by 6 bases and J by 5 bases, with 16 bases between. The CDR3 length is 14 residues. The CDR3 loop is CASRPTGGAETQYF. Here the CDR3 DNA reads TGTGCCAGCAGGCCCACAGGAGGGGCGGAGACCCAGTACTTC.

This sequence joins TRBV7-2 and TRBJ2-1; 10 nucleotides match TRBD2. The germline V gene encodes CDR1 SGHTA and CDR2 FQGNSA. V was clipped by 7 bases and J by 4 bases; unmatched bases: 13. The CDR3 is made up of 17 amino acids. CDR3 sequence: CASTPRASGGQYNEQFF. The CDR3 coding sequence is TGTGCCAGCACCCCGCGGGCTAGCGGGGGACAATACAATGAGCAGTTCTTC.

This clonotype was counted ten times or more. The J gene is TRBJ1-1, the V gene TRBV4-3; D gene uncertain. Looked up from germline, CDR1 is LGHNA and CDR2 is YSLEER. The CDR3 has 14 amino acids. V dropped 2 bases and J dropped 3 bases, with 10 bases sitting between them. CDR3 region: CASSQTIGDTEAFF. In DNA, the CDR3 is TGCGCCAGCAGCCAAACAATCGGGGACACTGAAGCTTTCTTT.

This clonotype has a count of ten or more. This rearrangement joins TRBV5-1 to TRBJ2-1; perhaps TRBD1 as D (5 bases). Trimming cost V 3 bases and J 4 bases, with 8 bases left between them. The CDR3 length is 13 residues. Germline V CDR1 and CDR2: SGHRS, YFSETQ. This chain's CDR3 is CASSSTGYNEQFF. The DNA of the CDR3 is TGCGCCAGCAGCTCTACAGGATACAATGAGCAGTTCTTC.

This clonotype was picked up many times. The chain recombines TRBV7-2 with TRBJ2-7; D gene unclear. This CDR3 is 13 amino acids long. The germline gives CDR1 SGHTA, CDR2 FQGNSA. Deletions cut 2 bases from V and 1 base from J, with 6 bases between. The DNA for the CDR3 is TGTGCCAGCAGCTTACACGTATCCTACGAGCAGTACGTC. Its protein product is CASSLHVSYEQYV.

The gene calls are TRBV28 and TRBJ2-5; D is perhaps TRBD1 (5 bases). There are 15 residues in the CDR3. V lost 4 bases and J 3 bases, leaving 15 bases between the germline ends. CDR1 and CDR2 (germline): MDHEN, SYDVKM. The CDR3 loop is CASSSPFEGEETQYF. The DNA for the CDR3 is TGTGCCAGCAGTTCCCCGTTTGAAGGGGAAGAGACCCAGTACTTC.

Only one count was recorded for this clonotype. V gene TRBV11-2 combines with J gene TRBJ1-4, with D tentatively TRBD1 (5 bases). V was pared by 2 bases and J by 8 bases, with 12 bases between. This CDR3 comprises 14 residues. The germline CDR1 and CDR2 sequences are SGHAT and FQNNGV. CDR3 protein: CASSLNGGGEKLFF. CDR3 bases: TGTGCCAGCAGCTTAAACGGGGGTGGCGAAAAACTGTTTTTT.

V and J are TRBV30 and TRBJ2-1; TRBD1 is a possible D gene (6 bases). With 4 bases removed from V and 4 bases from J, the gap between germline ends came to 14 bases. There are 14 residues in the CDR3. Germline V lookup: CDR1 GTSNPN, CDR2 SVGIG (reference sequence). CDR3 amino acids: CAWIKQGWYNEQFF. Written as DNA, the CDR3 is TGTGCCTGGATTAAACAGGGTTGGTACAATGAGCAGTTCTTC.

This clonotype turned up a few times. V gene TRBV6-5 combines with J gene TRBJ1-2; weak D call: TRBD1 (5 bases). CDR1 MNHEY and CDR2 SVGAGI come from the germline V gene. The CDR3 has 13 residues. Trimming took 2 bases from V and 3 from J, leaving 7 bases between them. The CDR3 region is CASSYGADYGYTF. The CDR3 bases are TGTGCCAGCAGTTACGGGGCAGACTATGGCTACACCTTC.

This clonotype was seen a single time. V usage is TRBV7-8 and J usage is TRBJ1-4; D ambiguous. V lost 5 bases, J lost 0 bases, and 13 bases lay in between. Germline loops: CDR1 SGHVS, CDR2 FQNEAQ. The CDR3 totals 16 residues. The CDR3 sequence is CASSPLTDATNEKLFF. CDR3 sequence (DNA): TGTGCCAGCAGCCCACTGACGGATGCAACTAATGAAAAACTGTTTTTT.

This clonotype was seen only a few times. The CDR3 loop reads CASRPGTRDTGELFF. In DNA form, the CDR3 reads TGTGCCAGCAGGCCGGGGACTAGAGACACCGGGGAGCTGTTTTTT. The V and J genes are TRBV4-2 and TRBJ2-2, with TRBD2 matching over 8 bases. Per the germline V gene, CDR1 is LGHNA and CDR2 is YNFKEQ. There are 15 residues in the CDR3. Trimming took 6 bases from V and 3 from J; bases not matched to a gene: 6.

This chain joins TRBV27 and TRBJ2-1; TRBD1 is a possible D gene (5 bases). This CDR3 region has 14 residues. Trimming shortened V by 10 bases and J by 4 bases, and 17 bases separated the two germline ends. CDR1 is MNHEY, CDR2 SMNVEV, per germline (reference sequence). The chain's CDR3 is CATGQGSRYNEQFF. DNA of the CDR3: TGTGCCACCGGTCAGGGCAGCAGATACAATGAGCAGTTCTTC.

The CDR3 DNA is TGTGCCAGCAGCTTAGTGCCGACTGGTGCCCGGGAGCTGTTTTTT. Protein sequence: CASSLVPTGARELFF. The V call is TRBV7-6, the J call TRBJ2-2; D gene ambiguous. The CDR3 contains 15 residues. V dropped 1 base and J dropped 9 bases, with 15 bases sitting between them. Germline CDR1 SGHVS, CDR2 FNYEAQ.

The chain has TRBV5-1 and TRBJ2-5, with 9 bases fitting TRBD1. The germline V gene encodes CDR1 SGHRS and CDR2 YFSETQ. This CDR3 contains 15 residues. The junction had 9 bases not matched to a gene; V was cut back by 2 bases and J by 7 bases. Written as DNA, the CDR3 is TGCGCCAGCAGCTTTGCGGGACAGGGTCCCGGGACCCAGTACTTC. As protein: CASSFAGQGPGTQYF.

V gene TRBV19 combines with J gene TRBJ1-1; maybe TRBD1 (5 bases). From germline, CDR1 is LNHDA and CDR2 SQIVND (reference sequence). CDR3 length: 13 residues. The ends were cut back, 7 bases at V and 3 bases at J, with 12 bases in the middle. CDR3 protein: CASIRAGDTEAFF. Here the CDR3 DNA reads TGTGCCAGTATCAGGGCGGGAGACACTGAAGCTTTCTTT.

V usage is TRBV12-3 or TRBV12-4 and J usage is TRBJ1-4, with D unresolved. There are 16 residues in the CDR3. The germline V and J ends were trimmed by 7 bases and 0 bases, with 15 bases remaining between them. DNA of the CDR3: TGTGCCAGCAAAAAAAGGGCGGGCCCAACTAATGAAAAACTGTTTTTT. This gives the protein CASKKRAGPTNEKLFF.

The chain combines TRBV7-9 with TRBJ1-1, with D tentatively TRBD1 (6 bases). This CDR3 has 15 residues. V lost 4 bases and J 2 bases, leaving 14 bases between the germline ends. Looked up from germline, CDR1 is SEHNR and CDR2 is FQNEAQ (reference sequence). CDR3 sequence (DNA): TGTGCCAGCAGCTCAAGCCCAGGGGTAAACACTGAAGCTTTCTTT. This codes for CASSSSPGVNTEAFF.

There are a few counts of this clonotype. This chain joins TRBV15 and TRBJ2-6, with a weak D call TRBD1 (5 bases). V was clipped by 3 bases and J by 2 bases, with 5 bases between them. Germline V gene sequence: CDR1 LNHNV, CDR2 YYDKDF (reference sequence). This CDR3 spans 14 amino acids. CDR3 nucleotide sequence: TGTGCCACCAGCAGGGGGCCTGGGGCCAACGTCCTGACTTTC. Its translation is CATSRGPGANVLTF.

This clonotype was counted between two and nine times. The CDR3 DNA sequence: TGTGCCAGCAGGGATACAGGGGGCGACACCGGGGAGCTGTTTTTT. Its protein is CASRDTGGDTGELFF. The gene calls are TRBV5-6 and TRBJ2-2; 9 bases match TRBD1. The germline CDR1 and CDR2 sequences are SGHDT and YYEEEE. V was clipped by 5 bases and J by 3 bases; unmatched bases: 5. This CDR3 region has 15 residues.

V gene TRBV6-2 or TRBV6-3 combines with J gene TRBJ1-5; D call uncertain. The germline gives CDR1 MNHEY, CDR2 SVGEGT. The CDR3 sequence is 14 residues long. The germline V and J ends were trimmed by 2 bases and 4 bases, with 9 bases remaining between them. The CDR3 coding sequence is TGTGCCAGCAGTTACGACTTAGGTAATCAGCCCCAGCATTTT. It is translated as CASSYDLGNQPQHF.

The chain joins TRBV6-6 to TRBJ2-1, with TRBD2 matching over 13 bases. This CDR3 contains 15 residues. Looked up from germline, CDR1 is MNHNY and CDR2 is SVGAGI (reference sequence). V was clipped by 6 bases and J by 9 bases; unmatched bases: 8. The CDR3 DNA sequence: TGTGCCAGCAGGCCCGGGACTAGCGGGGTAGGTGAGCAGTTCTTC. It translates to CASRPGTSGVGEQFF.

This clonotype was counted many times. The chain links TRBV9 to TRBJ1-2; D might be TRBD1 (5 bases). V was trimmed by 3 bases and J by 4 bases, leaving 10 bases between them. CDR1 is SGDLS and CDR2 is YYNGEE in the germline V gene. The CDR3 loop spans 13 amino acids. The CDR3 sequence is CASSAGELYGYTF. The CDR3 DNA sequence: TGTGCCAGCAGCGCGGGGGAACTCTATGGCTACACCTTC.

There are many counts of this clonotype. The CDR3 spells CASSRHRLGNEQFF. The CDR3 bases are TGTGCCAGCAGCCGACATCGGTTGGGCAATGAGCAGTTCTTC. The rearrangement links TRBV7-9 to TRBJ2-1, with D unclear. V lost 5 bases and J lost 6, with 14 bases in between. CDR3 length equals 14 residues. The V gene's germline CDR1 is SEHNR and CDR2 FQNEAQ (reference sequence).